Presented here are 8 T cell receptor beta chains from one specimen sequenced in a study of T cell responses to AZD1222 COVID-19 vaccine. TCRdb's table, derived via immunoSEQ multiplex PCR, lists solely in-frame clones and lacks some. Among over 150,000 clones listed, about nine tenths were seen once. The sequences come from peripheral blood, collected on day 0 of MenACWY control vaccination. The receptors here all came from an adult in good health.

CDR3 loop: CASSRIQGGTGELFF. In DNA form, the CDR3 reads TGCGCCAGCAGCCGGATTCAGGGTGGCACCGGGGAGCTGTTTTTT. The gene calls are TRBV4-3 and TRBJ2-2; possibly TRBD1 for D (5 bases). V shed 4 bases and J shed 4 bases, with 13 bases lying between them. Germline values: CDR1 LGHNA, CDR2 YSLEER. The CDR3 is 15 residues long.

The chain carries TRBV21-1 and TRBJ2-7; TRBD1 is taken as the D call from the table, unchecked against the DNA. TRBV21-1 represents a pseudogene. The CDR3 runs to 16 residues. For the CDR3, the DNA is TGTGCCAGCAGCAAAGCGCTTTGGGACAGGGGGTTCGAGCAGTACGTC. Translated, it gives CASSKALWDRGFEQYV.

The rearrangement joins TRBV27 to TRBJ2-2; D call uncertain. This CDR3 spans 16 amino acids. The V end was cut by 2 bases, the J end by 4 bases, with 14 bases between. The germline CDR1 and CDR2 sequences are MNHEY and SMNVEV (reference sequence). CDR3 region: CASSLPTGIGTGELFF. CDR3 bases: TGTGCCAGCAGTTTACCCACTGGGATCGGCACCGGGGAGCTGTTTTTT.

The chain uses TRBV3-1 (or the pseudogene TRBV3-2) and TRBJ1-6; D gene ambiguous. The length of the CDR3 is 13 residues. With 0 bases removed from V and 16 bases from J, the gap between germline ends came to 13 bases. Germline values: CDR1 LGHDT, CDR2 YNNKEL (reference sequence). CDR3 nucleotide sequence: TGTGCCAGCAGCCAAGATGTGCAAGGACCTCTCCACTTT. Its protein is CASSQDVQGPLHF.

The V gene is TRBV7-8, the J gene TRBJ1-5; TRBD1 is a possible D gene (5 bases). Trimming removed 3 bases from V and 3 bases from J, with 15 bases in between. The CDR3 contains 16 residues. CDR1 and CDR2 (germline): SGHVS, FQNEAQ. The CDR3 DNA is TGTGCCAGCAGCTTTTTCCCGGGGGTCTCCAATCAGCCCCAGCATTTT. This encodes CASSFFPGVSNQPQHF.

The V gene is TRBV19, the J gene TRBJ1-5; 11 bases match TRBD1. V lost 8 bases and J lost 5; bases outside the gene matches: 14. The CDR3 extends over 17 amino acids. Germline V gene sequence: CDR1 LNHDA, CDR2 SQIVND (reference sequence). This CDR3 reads CASARDRGTGLDQPQHF. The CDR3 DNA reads TGTGCCAGTGCCAGGGACAGGGGGACGGGGTTAGATCAGCCCCAGCATTTT.

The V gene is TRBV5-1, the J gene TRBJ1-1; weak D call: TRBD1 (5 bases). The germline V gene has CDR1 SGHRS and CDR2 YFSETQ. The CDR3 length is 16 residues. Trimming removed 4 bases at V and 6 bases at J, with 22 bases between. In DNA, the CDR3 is TGCGCCAGCAGCCCCGGCGGGGGGGTGGGTTCTGCTGAAGCTTTCTTT. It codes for CASSPGGGVGSAEAFF. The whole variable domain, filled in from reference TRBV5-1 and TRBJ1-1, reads KAGVTQTPRYLIKTRGQQVTLSCSPISGHRSVSWYQQTPGQGLQFLFEYFSETQRNKGNFPGRFSGRQFSNSRSEMNVSTLELGDSALYLCASSPGGGVGSAEAFFGQGTRLTVV.

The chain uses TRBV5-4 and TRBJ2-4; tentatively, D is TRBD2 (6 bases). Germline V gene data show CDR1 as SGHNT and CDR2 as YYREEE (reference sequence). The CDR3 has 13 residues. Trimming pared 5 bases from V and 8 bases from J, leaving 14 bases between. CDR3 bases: TGTGCCAGCAGTATCCGGGGGATGGACATTCAGTACTTC. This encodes CASSIRGMDIQYF.